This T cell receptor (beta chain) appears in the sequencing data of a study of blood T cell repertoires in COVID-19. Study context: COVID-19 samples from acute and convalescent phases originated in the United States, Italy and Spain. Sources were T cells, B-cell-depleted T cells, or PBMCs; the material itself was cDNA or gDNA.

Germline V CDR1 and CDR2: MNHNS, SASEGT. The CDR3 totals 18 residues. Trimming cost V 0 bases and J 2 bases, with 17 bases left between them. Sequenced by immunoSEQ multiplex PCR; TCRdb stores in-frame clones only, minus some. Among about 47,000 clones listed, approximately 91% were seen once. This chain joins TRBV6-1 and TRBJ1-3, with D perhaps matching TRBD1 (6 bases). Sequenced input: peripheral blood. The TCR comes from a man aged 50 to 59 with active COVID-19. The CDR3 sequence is CASSEAGIGGGTGNTIYF. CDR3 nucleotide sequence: TGTGCCAGCAGTGAAGCGGGGATCGGGGGGGGCACTGGAAACACCATATATTTT.